This T cell receptor beta chain was identified in a study of cytomegalovirus exposure and HLA in healthy donors. This PCR relied on a set of 60 Vbeta primers and 13 Jbeta primers. TCRdb keeps only in-frame clones here, not all; method: immunoSEQ multiplex PCR. The sample lists about 150,000 clones, roughly four fifths occurring once. V was cut by 2 bases and J by 2 bases, with 14 bases left in between. This CDR3 is built from 16 residues. Germline V gives CDR1 SEHNR, CDR2 FQNEAQ (reference sequence). The sequenced sample was PBMCs. The rearrangement links TRBV7-9 to TRBJ2-3; no firm D call. The sequence was collected from a man younger than 35 in good health and CMV-seronegative. The chain's CDR3 is CASSLSKSEPTDTQYF. The CDR3 DNA is TGTGCCAGCAGCTTATCCAAGAGCGAACCCACAGATACGCAGTATTTT.